Listed below are T cell receptor beta chains from one sample, sequenced in a study of identical twins. TCRdb itself ran the 5' RACE reads through MiXCR, one entry per CDR3 protein. Altogether hundreds of thousands of distinct CDR3 sequences are present, approximately 6.8% being singletons, with the ten largest covering less than 6.5%. Separately, the same data were catalogued under a study of yellow fever vaccine responses in identical twins.

Input material: CD8+ T cells sorted from blood. Receptor source: a woman aged 18-35 years in good health. The CDR3 runs from the conserved cysteine through the conserved F or W.

TRBV24-1	TRBJ2-1	CATHSGQGNRVSYNEQFF
TRBV24-1	TRBJ1-2	CATSDSSVQVYGYTF
TRBV9	TRBJ2-1	CASSVARLAGDYNEQFF
TRBV12-3/TRBV12-4	TRBJ2-5	CASSFGGRETQYF
TRBV4-2	TRBJ2-1	CASSPGLAGGRDEQFF
TRBV7-8	TRBJ2-5	CASSPGWGENFQETQYF
TRBV29-1	TRBJ2-3	CSVEEDTQYF
TRBV28	TRBJ1-1	CASRPHRGWTEAFF
TRBV7-8	TRBJ2-1	CASCQSTGTTPREYNEQFF
TRBV15	TRBJ1-1	CATSSATGFGTEAFF
TRBV7-9	TRBJ2-3	CASRPGQGVGTDTQYF
TRBV4-1	TRBJ2-7	CASSQGPLEAYEQYF
TRBV5-1	TRBJ2-6	CASSSGTGGSGANVLTF
TRBV3-1	TRBJ2-1	CASSQIRYNEQFF
TRBV12-3/TRBV12-4	TRBJ2-1	CASSWGTSYNEQFF
TRBV9	TRBJ2-5	CASSVAGARPETQYF
TRBV9	TRBJ2-2	CASSAANTGELFF
TRBV28	TRBJ2-3	CASSLFGSRVDTQYF
TRBV15	TRBJ1-5	CATSTDDSNQPQHF
TRBV4-1	TRBJ2-3	CASSPPTSGVTDTQYF